This passage covers 8 T cell receptor beta chains from one sample sequenced in a study of response to subunit inactivated influenza vaccine. TCRdb reprocessed the RT-PCR reads via MiXCR and lists one record per CDR3 protein. The table records about 780,000 distinct CDR3 sequences, around 18% of them present only once. Sample: PBMCs from blood, taken 5 days after vaccination. These receptors were obtained from a man in his fifties or sixties who received an inactivated influenza vaccine.

The gene calls are TRBV7-2 and TRBJ2-3; D call uncertain. Germline V lookup: CDR1 SGHTA, CDR2 FQGNSA. The CDR3 loop spans 14 amino acids. The ends were cut back, 6 bases at V and 4 bases at J, with 14 bases in the middle. CDR3 in amino acids: CASSPHLGADTQYF. The CDR3 DNA follows: TGTGCCAGCAGTCCCCACCTAGGCGCAGATACGCAGTATTTT.

This clonotype came up a few times. The rearrangement uses TRBV20-1 and TRBJ2-2, with D maybe TRBD2 (5 bases). The CDR3 contains 14 residues. CDR1 is DFQATT and CDR2 is SNEGSKA in the germline V gene (reference sequence). V was cut by 6 bases and J by 3 bases, with 14 bases left in between. The CDR3 here is CSAPRPGYTGELFF. Written as DNA, the CDR3 is TGCAGTGCGCCCAGACCGGGGTACACCGGGGAGCTGTTTTTT.

This sequence joins TRBV5-5 and TRBJ1-1; D unresolved. CDR1 SGHKS and CDR2 YYEKEE come from the germline V gene (reference sequence). The CDR3 spans 15 residues. The V end lost 4 bases, the J end lost 10 bases, and 23 bases lay between the germline ends. The chain's CDR3 is CASSEGGRPLGTAFF. CDR3 DNA: TGTGCCAGCAGCGAGGGAGGGAGGCCTCTAGGAACAGCTTTCTTT.

The rearrangement links TRBV7-6 to TRBJ2-5; 9 bases align to TRBD1. After removal of 5 bases from V and 5 bases from J, the junction contained 12 bases not matched to a gene. The germline gives CDR1 SGHVS, CDR2 FNYEAQ. This CDR3 contains 16 residues. CDR3 residues: CASSDRDRVSSETQYF. CDR3 DNA sequence: TGTGCCAGCAGCGACCGGGACAGGGTATCGAGCGAGACCCAGTACTTC.

This chain joins TRBV5-1 and TRBJ2-1; 7 positions match TRBD1. This CDR3 contains 16 residues. Losses at the gene ends were 3 bases for V and 4 bases for J; bases not matched to a gene: 10. The germline CDR1 and CDR2 sequences are SGHRS and YFSETQ. The CDR3 bases are TGCGCCAGCAGCTCCCACACCGGGACAGTGTACAATGAGCAGTTCTTC. Protein sequence: CASSSHTGTVYNEQFF.

This clonotype has at least ten counts. The genes are TRBV20-1 and TRBJ2-3; 9 bases align to TRBD2. V was pared by 3 bases and J by 0 bases, with 4 bases of the junction left unmatched. The length of the CDR3 is 15 residues. The germline V gene has CDR1 DFQATT and CDR2 SNEGSKA (reference sequence). As DNA, the CDR3 is TGCAGTGCTAGGCGGGGGGGCTCTAGCACAGATACGCAGTATTTT. The encoded protein is CSARRGGSSTDTQYF.

This clonotype has only a few counts. The rearrangement joins TRBV4-3 to TRBJ2-3; D remains ambiguous. CDR1 LGHNA and CDR2 YSLEER come from the germline V gene. V was shortened by 3 bases and J by 0 bases, with 13 bases between the two germline ends. The CDR3 spans 16 residues. The CDR3 region is CASSHNNYPSTDTQYF. In DNA form, the CDR3 reads TGCGCCAGCAGCCACAACAACTACCCTAGCACAGATACGCAGTATTTT.

The rearrangement joins TRBV20-1 to TRBJ2-1; 15 nucleotides align to TRBD2. V trimming: 6 bases; J trimming: 7 bases; junction bases outside the gene matches: 4. Germline V lookup: CDR1 DFQATT, CDR2 SNEGSKA (reference sequence). The length of the CDR3 is 14 residues. Here the CDR3 DNA reads TGCAGTGCGAATGGACTAGCGGGAGGGAATGAGCAGTTCTTC. Translating it yields CSANGLAGGNEQFF.